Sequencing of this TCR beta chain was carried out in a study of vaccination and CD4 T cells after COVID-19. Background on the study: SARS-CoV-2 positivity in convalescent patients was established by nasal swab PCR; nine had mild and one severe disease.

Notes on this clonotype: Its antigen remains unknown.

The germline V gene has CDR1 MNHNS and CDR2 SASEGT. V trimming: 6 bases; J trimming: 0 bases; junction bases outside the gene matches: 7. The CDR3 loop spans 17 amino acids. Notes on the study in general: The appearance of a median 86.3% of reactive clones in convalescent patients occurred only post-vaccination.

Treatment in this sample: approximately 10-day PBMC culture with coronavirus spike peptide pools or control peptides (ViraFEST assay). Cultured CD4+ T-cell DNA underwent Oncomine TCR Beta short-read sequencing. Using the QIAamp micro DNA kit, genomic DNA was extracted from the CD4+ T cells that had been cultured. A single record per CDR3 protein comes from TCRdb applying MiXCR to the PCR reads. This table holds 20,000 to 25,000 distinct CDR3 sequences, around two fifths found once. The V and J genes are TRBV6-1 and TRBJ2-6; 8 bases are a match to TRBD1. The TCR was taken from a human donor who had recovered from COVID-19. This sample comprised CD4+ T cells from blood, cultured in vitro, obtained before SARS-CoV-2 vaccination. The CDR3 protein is CASSRGTGVSGANVLTF. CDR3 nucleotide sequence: TGTGCCAGCAGCCGAGGGACAGGAGTCTCTGGGGCCAACGTCCTGACTTTC.